One TCR beta chain is described in this entry. The sample belongs to a study of blood T cell repertoires in COVID-19. V lost 7 bases to trimming and J lost 2 bases; unmatched junction nucleotides: 7. The CDR3 contains 16 residues. CDR1 and CDR2 from the germline V gene are LNHDA and SQIVND (reference sequence). Clones were sequenced by immunoSEQ multiplex PCR, and TCRdb holds only the in-frame ones, with some missing. There are 44,000 or so clones in the sample; roughly 90% occur only once, and about 9% lies in the top ten. The sample consisted of peripheral blood. This TCR came from a human donor in a cohort sampled during active COVID-19. The chain has TRBV19 and TRBJ2-1; 11 bases are shared with TRBD2. CDR3 residues: CASTTSSGGPYNEQFF. The CDR3 nucleotides are TGTGCCAGTACCACCTCTAGCGGGGGGCCCTACAATGAGCAGTTCTTC. Variable domain in full (rest from reference TRBV19 and TRBJ2-1): DGGITQSPKYLFRKEGQNVTLSCEQNLNHDAMYWYRQDPGQGLRLIYYSQIVNDFQKGDIAEGYSVSREKKESFPLTVTSAQKNPTAFYLCASTTSSGGPYNEQFFGPGTRLTVL.